These T cell receptor beta chains were read from a single sample in a study of beta chain features in type 1 diabetes. Clones were read by immunoSEQ multiplex PCR, and TCRdb kept only the in-frame ones, dropping some. The sample has 300,000 to 350,000 clones, over 7% seen once; the top ten hold 0.9% to 1.1%. Input material: central memory CD4+ T cells from blood. Source of these receptors: a man in his thirties or forties with type 1 diabetes. The CDR3 runs from the conserved cysteine through the conserved F or W. The order of the fields is J gene, V gene, D gene, clone size, CDR3 protein, CDR3 DNA. A D gene is named only where the DNA matches it firmly. Not all rows give a size; the values are once, few, many and, for expanded clones, a class.

TRBJ2-5 | TRBV9 | . | . | CASSDGTRQETQYF | TGTGCCAGCAGCGACGGGACTCGACAAGAGACCCAGTACTTC
TRBJ2-3 | TRBV7-2 | TRBD1 | few | CASSLATGAADTQYF | TGTGCCAGCAGCTTAGCGACAGGGGCGGCAGATACGCAGTATTTT
TRBJ2-5 | TRBV9 | . | . | CASSVAVEETQYF | TGTGCCAGCAGCGTAGCGGTGGAGGAGACCCAGTACTTC
TRBJ1-2 | TRBV4-1 | . | . | CASSQTGQDYGYTF | TGCGCCAGCAGCCAAACAGGGCAGGACTATGGCTACACCTTC
TRBJ2-1 | TRBV19 | TRBD2 | few | CASSIPAGGRNEQFF | TGTGCCAGTAGTATCCCAGCGGGGGGGCGCAATGAGCAGTTCTTC
TRBJ1-2 | TRBV28 | . | few | CASSLQQVPGSYTF | TGTGCCAGCAGTTTACAGCAGGTCCCAGGAAGCTACACCTTC
TRBJ1-1 | TRBV30 | TRBD1 | few | CAWIIRGLDWTEAFF | TGTGCCTGGATTATAAGGGGGCTTGATTGGACTGAAGCTTTCTTT
TRBJ2-3 | TRBV10-2 | . | few | CASSESWGSTDTQYF | TGCGCCAGCAGTGAGTCCTGGGGGAGCACAGATACGCAGTATTTT
TRBJ2-7 | TRBV28 | TRBD2 | . | CASSDPPGIAGGGYEQYF | TGTGCCAGCAGTGACCCCCCGGGAATCGCGGGGGGGGGCTACGAGCAGTACTTC
TRBJ2-3 | TRBV5-1 | . | . | CASSLGDGDTQYF | TGCGCCAGCAGCTTGGGGGACGGAGATACGCAGTATTTT
TRBJ1-2 | TRBV29-1 | . | . | CSDEQWVRF | TGCAGCGACGAACAATGGGTGCGCTTC
TRBJ2-5 | TRBV5-6 | . | few | CASSRVDKLGETQYF | TGTGCCAGCTCTCGGGTGGACAAACTCGGAGAGACCCAGTACTTC
TRBJ2-7 | TRBV12-5 | . | few | CASSKDGSYEQYF | TGTGCTAGCTCCAAGGACGGGTCCTACGAGCAGTACTTC
TRBJ1-1 | TRBV18 | TRBD1 | . | CASSRGREGTEAFF | TGTGCCAGCTCTAGGGGGCGAGAGGGCACTGAAGCTTTCTTT
TRBJ2-7 | TRBV18 | TRBD1 | few | CASSFDRGGHEQYF | TGTGCCAGCTCATTCGACAGGGGAGGCCACGAGCAGTACTTC
TRBJ2-3 | TRBV11-2 | TRBD1 | . | CASSTDRGTDTQYF | TGTGCCAGCAGCACCGACAGGGGAACAGATACGCAGTATTTT
TRBJ1-6 | TRBV28 | TRBD1 | . | CASSFFGGGNSPLHF | TGTGCCAGCAGTTTTTTTGGAGGGGGCAATTCACCCCTCCACTTT
TRBJ2-2 | TRBV7-9 | TRBD2 | few | CASSFGTRDTGELFF | TGTGCCAGCAGCTTCGGGACTAGGGACACCGGGGAGCTGTTTTTT
TRBJ1-5 | TRBV2 | . | few | CASSAGQGQPQHF | TGTGCCAGCAGTGCCGGGCAGGGTCAGCCCCAGCATTTT
TRBJ2-1 | TRBV30 | TRBD1 | . | CAWSVVTGVSFF | TGTGCCTGGAGTGTCGTGACAGGGGTTTCCTTCTTC
TRBJ2-1 | TRBV6-6 | TRBD1 | . | CASSEGQGYYNEQFF | TGTGCCAGCAGTGAGGGACAGGGGTACTACAATGAGCAGTTCTTC
TRBJ2-5 | TRBV7-9 | TRBD1 | . | CASSLVRQGEYF | TGTGCCAGCAGCTTAGTAAGACAGGGAGAGTACTTC
TRBJ2-7 | TRBV12-5 | . | . | CASGLVFRGLHSYEQYF | TGTGCTAGTGGTTTGGTATTCCGGGGGCTTCACTCCTACGAGCAGTACTTC
TRBJ2-7 | TRBV4-3 | . | . | CASSQDAGGVVDEQYF | TGCGCCAGCAGCCAAGATGCAGGCGGTGTTGTCGACGAGCAGTACTTC
TRBJ2-7 | TRBV27 | TRBD1 | . | CASSLGARQGARGEQYF | TGTGCCAGCAGTCTAGGGGCCAGACAGGGGGCGCGCGGCGAGCAGTACTTC
TRBJ1-2 | TRBV6-1 | . | few | CASSGQLGYGYTF | TGTGCCAGCAGTGGTCAGCTTGGGTATGGCTACACCTTC
TRBJ1-2 | TRBV7-9 | . | . | CASSSTGPILRGYTF | TGTGCCAGCAGCTCTACGGGACCCATCCTTCGGGGCTACACCTTC
TRBJ1-1 | TRBV27 | . | . | CASSHYGGGTEAFF | TGTGCCAGCAGTCACTATGGGGGGGGCACTGAAGCTTTCTTT
TRBJ1-1 | TRBV30 | TRBD1 | . | CAWSLKRGGGGTEAFF | TGTGCCTGGAGTCTAAAACGAGGGGGCGGTGGCACTGAAGCTTTCTTT
TRBJ1-5 | TRBV6-6 | . | few | CASSPIGGRNQPQHF | TGTGCCAGCAGTCCAATCGGGGGTCGCAATCAGCCCCAGCATTTT
TRBJ2-7 | TRBV9 | TRBD1 | many | CASSVEDRGTEQYF | TGTGCCAGCAGCGTAGAAGACAGGGGAACCGAGCAGTACTTC
TRBJ2-7 | TRBV4-3 | . | few | CASSQQQDRYEQYF | TGCGCCAGCAGCCAACAACAAGACCGGTACGAGCAGTACTTC
TRBJ1-6 | TRBV25-1 | . | . | CASSPFGGQSTPLHF | TGTGCCAGCAGCCCCTTCGGGGGACAATCGACTCCCCTCCACTTT
TRBJ2-5 | TRBV6-6 | TRBD2 | few | CASSLSGGASETQYF | TGTGCCAGCAGTTTATCGGGGGGGGCCTCAGAGACCCAGTACTTC
TRBJ2-7 | TRBV7-9 | . | . | CASSLGGTGEQYF | TGTGCCAGCAGCTTAGGGGGGACTGGCGAGCAGTACTTC
TRBJ2-3 | TRBV29-1 | . | . | CSVEPKRTDTQYF | TGCAGCGTTGAACCGAAGCGCACAGATACGCAGTATTTT
TRBJ2-6 | TRBV28 | . | . | CASSSHRSSGANVLTF | TGTGCCAGCAGTTCCCACAGGAGCTCTGGGGCCAACGTCCTGACTTTC